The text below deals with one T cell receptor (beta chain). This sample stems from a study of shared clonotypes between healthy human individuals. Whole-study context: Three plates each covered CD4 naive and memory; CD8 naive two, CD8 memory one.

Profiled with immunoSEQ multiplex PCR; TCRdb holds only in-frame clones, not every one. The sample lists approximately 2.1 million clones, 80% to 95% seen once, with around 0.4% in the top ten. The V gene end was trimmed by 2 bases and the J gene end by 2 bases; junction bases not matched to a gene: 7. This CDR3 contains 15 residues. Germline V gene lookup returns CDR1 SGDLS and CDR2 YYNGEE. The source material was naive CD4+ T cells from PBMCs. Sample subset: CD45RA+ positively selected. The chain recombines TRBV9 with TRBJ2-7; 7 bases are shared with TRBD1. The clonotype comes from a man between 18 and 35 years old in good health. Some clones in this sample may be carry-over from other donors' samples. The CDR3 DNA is TGTGCCAGCAGCGTGACAGGGCTTTTTCCCTACGAGCAGTACTTC. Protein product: CASSVTGLFPYEQYF.